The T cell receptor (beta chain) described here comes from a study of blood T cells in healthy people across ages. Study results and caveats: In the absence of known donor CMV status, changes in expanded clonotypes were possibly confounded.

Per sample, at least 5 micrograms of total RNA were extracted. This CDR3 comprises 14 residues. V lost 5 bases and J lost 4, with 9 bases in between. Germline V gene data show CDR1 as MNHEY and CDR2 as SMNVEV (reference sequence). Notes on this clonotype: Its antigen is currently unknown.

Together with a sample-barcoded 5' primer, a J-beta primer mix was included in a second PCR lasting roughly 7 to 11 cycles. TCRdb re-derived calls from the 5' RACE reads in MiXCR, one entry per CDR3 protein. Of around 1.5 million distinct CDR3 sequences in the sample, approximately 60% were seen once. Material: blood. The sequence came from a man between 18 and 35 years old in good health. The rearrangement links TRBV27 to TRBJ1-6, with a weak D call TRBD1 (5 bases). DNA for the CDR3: TGTGCCAGCAGTAGGGACTTTTATAATTCACCCCTCCACTTT. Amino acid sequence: CASSRDFYNSPLHF.